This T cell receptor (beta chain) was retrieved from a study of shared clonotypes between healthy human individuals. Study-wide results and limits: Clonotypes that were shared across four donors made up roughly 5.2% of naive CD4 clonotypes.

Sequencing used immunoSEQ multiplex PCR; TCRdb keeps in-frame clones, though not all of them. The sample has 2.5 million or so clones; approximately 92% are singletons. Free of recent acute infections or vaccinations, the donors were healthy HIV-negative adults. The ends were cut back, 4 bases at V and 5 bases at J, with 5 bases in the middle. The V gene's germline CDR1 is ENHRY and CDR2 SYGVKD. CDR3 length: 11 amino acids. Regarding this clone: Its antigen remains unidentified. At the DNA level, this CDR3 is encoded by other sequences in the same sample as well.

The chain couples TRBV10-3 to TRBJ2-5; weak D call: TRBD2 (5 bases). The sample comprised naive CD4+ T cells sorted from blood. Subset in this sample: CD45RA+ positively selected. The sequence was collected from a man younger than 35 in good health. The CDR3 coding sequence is TGTGCCATCAGTGGCGGGGAGACCCAGTACTTC. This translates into CAISGGETQYF.